A selection of T cell receptor beta chains follows, all from one sample in a study of memory CD4+ T cells and cytomegalovirus serostatus. The data were produced by immunoSEQ multiplex PCR, yet TCRdb's version contains in-frame clones alone and is incomplete. Seen here are roughly 76,000 clones, approximately 78% observed once, and the top ten hold just over 2.5%. The material sequenced was memory CD4+ T cells from blood. Every receptor here comes from an adult in good health and CMV-seropositive. The conserved cysteine and the conserved F or W are not part of the CDR3 here.

V,CDR3
TRBV2,ASSESRGTRGYT
TRBV6-1,ASSPRGLASSEQF
TRBV28,ASSLPRGSNTEAF
TRBV5-4,ASSLTRRGEQY
TRBV27,ASSSRPEWTQY
TRBV18,ASSLNRDSTTMNTEAF
TRBV10-2,ASSEIYGNEQF
TRBV10-3,AISLSRDSGNTIY
TRBV18,ASSPGPDQPQH
TRBV30,AWNRGRGVGTEAF
TRBV15,ATSPGRGHYGYT
TRBV15,ATSLGYNEQF
TRBV28,ASNSARVTEAF
TRBV5-1,ASSPEVRSGNTIY
TRBV2,ASRADSYEQY
TRBV5-1,ASSPTQSWDTIY
TRBV18,ASSETGTTEAF
TRBV19,ASRTQAATNEKLF
TRBV27,ASNRGQPQH
TRBV10-3,ASRPRRQSLNTEAF
TRBV7-9,ASSLAITVSNEKLF
TRBV6-1,ASSDAGLAVRAGELF
TRBV12-5,ASGLVLPTDRANEQF
TRBV18,ASGGQGNTEAF
TRBV4-2,ASRKLGTNQPQH
TRBV18,ASSPPSGAGEQY
TRBV7-2,ASSLERGEGYT
TRBV4-3,ASSQEGGDQPQH
TRBV11-3,ASSQDDYNEQF
TRBV10-2,ASNAGDTEAF
TRBV5-1,ASALYGKGANEKLF
TRBV10-2,ATGGALDYGYT
TRBV6-4,ASSEIAGTYNEQF
TRBV14,ASSQGTGDTGELF
TRBV21-1,ASSKWVPEPEAF
TRBV30,AWRAGTGGRQPQH
TRBV9,ACKGPGRVGNSNQPQH
TRBV19,ASSLGQGYGANVLT
TRBV6-1,ASSEVKRASGRDMKGQF
TRBV5-1,ASSLGGGAGADTQY
TRBV9,ASSWFRDSDSNYGYT
TRBV11-2,ASTIAGGYNEQF
TRBV7-9,ASSLNQGGSGYT
TRBV29-1,SVGGRLGMGQY
TRBV10-3,AISEWQGLETQY
TRBV28,ATSGPTRGANVLT
TRBV18,ASSPPGGRNTGELF
TRBV28,ASSSPEGDGYT
TRBV9,ASSHREGGTDTQY
TRBV2,ASSELGVAGELF
TRBV7-9,ASSYTGAPNEKLF
TRBV18,ASSKLSGQGEETQY
TRBV7-7,ASSPQRGGSGELF
TRBV9,ASSAIAGGAYNEQF
TRBV7-2,ASSLAVRVYNEQF
TRBV6-1,ASSEDTTEAF
TRBV6-5,ASSYLDRATEAF
TRBV5-1,ASSLEGQEHGYT
TRBV9,ASSVAVSGETQY